One and the same sample provided the 3 T cell receptor beta chains below, sequenced in a study of blood T cells in healthy people across ages. Primed by a sample-barcoded 5' primer and a J-beta primer mix, a second PCR proceeded for about 6 to 11 cycles. TCRdb processed the 5' RACE reads anew with MiXCR; each CDR3 protein has one entry. The sample lists 700,000 or so distinct CDR3 sequences; roughly 43% were seen once. Sequenced input: blood. These receptor sequences come from a man older than 75 in good health.

This clonotype was observed a single time. This sequence joins TRBV7-2 and TRBJ2-5; 8 bases match TRBD2. V trimming: 3 bases; J trimming: 11 bases; junction bases outside the gene matches: 11. Germline CDR1 SGHTA, CDR2 FQGNSA. This CDR3 is 14 amino acids long. The CDR3 DNA is TGTGCCAGCAGCTTCCCAGCGGGAGTCAATGAGCAGTACTTC. Its translation is CASSFPAGVNEQYF.

CDR3 residues: CAVRASQETQYF. CDR3 DNA: TGTGCCGTCCGGGCGTCCCAAGAGACCCAGTACTTC. This chain links TRBV30 with TRBJ2-5, with D unclear. Germline V gene data show CDR1 as GTSNPN and CDR2 as SVGIG (reference sequence). This CDR3 comprises 12 residues. V lost 8 bases and J 1 base, leaving 11 bases between the germline ends.

This clonotype was counted many times. The chain recombines TRBV10-3 with TRBJ2-3; D is undetermined. The ends were cut back, 0 bases at V and 6 bases at J, with 4 bases in the middle. The CDR3 has 12 amino acids. CDR1 and CDR2 from the germline V gene are ENHRY and SYGVKD. CDR3 coding DNA: TGTGCCATCAGTGAGTCGGGGGATACGCAGTATTTT. Protein sequence: CAISESGDTQYF.